Listed here are 26 T cell receptor beta chains from one sample, sequenced in a study of technical replicates of blood from several donors. Assay used: immunoSEQ multiplex PCR; TCRdb lists only in-frame clones, some missing. This table has 15,000 or so clones, 84% appearing once. The specimen sequenced was PBMCs. The receptors here all came from a human donor in good health.

Only one count was recorded for this clone. The chain uses TRBV28 and TRBJ1-3; no clear D gene. Germline V gene lookup returns CDR1 MDHEN and CDR2 SYDVKM. Between the trimmed V and J ends, which lost 2 bases and 1 base, there was a span of 9 bases. This CDR3 is built from 15 residues. The CDR3 loop reads CASSLTVGSGNTIYF. The DNA for the CDR3 is TGTGCCAGCAGTTTAACGGTTGGTTCTGGAAACACCATATATTTT. The entire variable domain, with the rest obtained from reference TRBV28 and TRBJ1-3, is as follows: DVKVTQSSRYLVKRTGEKVFLECVQDMDHENMFWYRQDPGLGLRLIYFSYDVKMKEKGDIPEGYSVSREKKERFSLILESASTNQTSMYLCASSLTVGSGNTIYFGEGSWLTVV.

V and J are TRBV25-1 and TRBJ2-3; D is perhaps TRBD1 (5 bases). This CDR3 contains 13 residues. V was cut by 4 bases and J by 3 bases, with 8 bases left in between. Germline V gene lookup returns CDR1 MGHDK and CDR2 SYGVNS. The CDR3 sequence: CASSATGTDTQYF. The CDR3 DNA reads as TGTGCCAGCAGTGCCACAGGTACAGATACGCAGTATTTT.

This chain links TRBV5-5 with TRBJ2-1, with 8 bases that match TRBD2. The length of the CDR3 is 12 residues. V lost 4 bases to trimming and J lost 10 bases; unmatched junction nucleotides: 4. CDR1 and CDR2 (germline): SGHKS, YYEKEE (reference sequence). This CDR3 is CASSPPGGEQFF. CDR3 bases: TGTGCCAGCAGCCCCCCGGGGGGGGAGCAGTTCTTC. Full variable domain (outside the CDR3, taken from reference TRBV5-5 and TRBJ2-1): DAGVTQSPTHLIKTRGQQVTLRCSPISGHKSVSWYQQVLGQGPQFIFQYYEKEERGRGNFPDRFSARQFPNYSSELNVNALLLGDSALYLCASSPPGGEQFFGPGTRLTVL.

V is TRBV15 and J is TRBJ2-1; tentative D call: TRBD2 (6 bases). CDR1 LNHNV and CDR2 YYDKDF come from the germline V gene (reference sequence). Deletions cut 3 bases from V and 0 bases from J, with 15 bases between. This CDR3 region has 17 residues. This chain's CDR3 is CATSSMGGNPSYNEQFF. The CDR3 DNA reads as TGTGCCACCAGCAGCATGGGGGGAAACCCCTCCTACAATGAGCAGTTCTTC. The full variable domain, rest sourced from reference TRBV15 and TRBJ2-1, is DAMVIQNPRYQVTQFGKPVTLSCSQTLNHNVMYWYQQKSSQAPKLLFHYYDKDFNNEADTPDNFQSRRPNTSFCFLDIRSPGLGDTAMYLCATSSMGGNPSYNEQFFGPGTRLTVL.

This clone has just a few counts. This chain links TRBV27 with TRBJ1-1, with TRBD1 as a possible D gene (5 bases). The length of the CDR3 is 14 residues. CDR1 and CDR2 (germline): MNHEY, SMNVEV (reference sequence). V shed 3 bases and J shed 3 bases, with 11 bases lying between them. CDR3 DNA sequence: TGTGCCAGCAGTTTTGACAGTCTGTACACTGAAGCTTTCTTT. Amino acids: CASSFDSLYTEAFF.

The V call is TRBV14, the J call TRBJ2-7, with 7 bases lining up with TRBD2. The CDR3 covers 15 residues. CDR1 and CDR2 (germline): SGHDN, FVKESK. Germline trimming cut 1 base from V and 3 bases from J; bases unmatched to any gene: 6. In DNA, the CDR3 is TGTGCCAGCAGCCAAGTGGCGGGAGTAGTCTACGAGCAGTACTTC. This gives the protein CASSQVAGVVYEQYF.

V and J are TRBV30 and TRBJ2-1; 9 bases match TRBD2. Germline V lookup: CDR1 GTSNPN, CDR2 SVGIG (reference sequence). The CDR3 contains 15 residues. The junction had 5 bases not matched to a gene; V was cut back by 3 bases and J by 2 bases. CDR3 in DNA: TGTGCCTGGAGCCCGGGACTAGCAGCCTACAATGAGCAGTTCTTC. Translation: CAWSPGLAAYNEQFF.

The chain carries TRBV14 and TRBJ1-1; D ambiguous. The germline gives CDR1 SGHDN, CDR2 FVKESK. The CDR3 has 15 amino acids. The V gene lost 3 bases and the J gene lost 11 bases, with 22 bases spanning the gap. CDR3 loop: CASSQIAGAAIRAFF. The CDR3 DNA reads TGTGCCAGCAGCCAGATTGCGGGAGCCGCAATAAGGGCTTTCTTT.

The J gene is TRBJ2-2, the V gene TRBV23-1; D is uncertain. TRBV23-1 is an ORF; its function is uncertain. V was clipped by 4 bases and J by 8 bases, with 5 bases between them. This CDR3 is built from 11 residues. DNA for the CDR3: TGCGCCAGCAGTCTTAAAGGGGAGCTGTTTTTT. It is translated as CASSLKGELFF.

The chain combines TRBV19 with TRBJ2-3, with TRBD1 as a possible D gene (5 bases). Germline loops: CDR1 LNHDA, CDR2 SQIVND (reference sequence). V shed 10 bases and J shed 4 bases, with 15 bases lying between them. CDR3 length: 13 residues. The CDR3 is CATSDQGADTQYF. In DNA form, the CDR3 reads TGTGCCACCAGTGATCAGGGTGCAGATACGCAGTATTTT.

V usage is TRBV5-1 and J usage is TRBJ2-7, with 13 bases that match TRBD2. The V gene end was trimmed by 4 bases and the J gene end by 0 bases; junction bases not matched to a gene: 7. Germline values: CDR1 SGHRS, CDR2 YFSETQ. This CDR3 spans 17 amino acids. CDR3 residues: CASSPGTSGTSSYEQYF. The CDR3 region has the DNA TGCGCCAGCAGCCCCGGGACTAGCGGGACGAGCTCCTACGAGCAGTACTTC.

The genes are TRBV7-2 and TRBJ1-1; no clear D. The V end was cut by 5 bases, the J end by 1 base, with 17 bases between. Germline CDR1 reads SGHTA; CDR2 reads FQGNSA. The CDR3 totals 16 residues. The CDR3 protein is CASSPSGRLENTEAFF. The CDR3 DNA follows: TGTGCCAGCAGCCCTTCCGGGAGATTAGAGAACACTGAAGCTTTCTTT.

The J gene is TRBJ2-7, the V gene TRBV2; 7 bases map to TRBD1. V lost 2 bases and J lost 0; bases outside the gene matches: 4. Germline lookup yields CDR1 SNHLY and CDR2 FYNNEI. The CDR3 runs to 15 residues. CDR3 protein: CASSEYGTASYEQYF. In nucleotides, the CDR3 is TGTGCCAGCAGTGAATACGGGACAGCCTCCTACGAGCAGTACTTC.

This chain connects TRBV7-8 to TRBJ2-7, with TRBD1 matching over 12 bases. This CDR3 is 15 amino acids long. V was clipped by 5 bases and J by 5 bases; unmatched bases: 7. Per germline, CDR1 SGHVS and CDR2 FQNEAQ. CDR3 residues: CASSITGTGGNEQYF. For the CDR3, the DNA is TGTGCCAGCAGCATTACCGGGACAGGGGGCAACGAGCAGTACTTC.

This clone was detected only once. The V call is TRBV29-1, the J call TRBJ2-3; the match to TRBD1 covers 7 bases. The V gene's germline CDR1 is SQVTM and CDR2 ANQGSEA. J gave up 4 bases and V 6 bases, and 4 bases lay outside the gene matches. This CDR3 is built from 12 residues. For the CDR3, the DNA is TGCAGCGTCACAGGGGAAGCAGATACGCAGTATTTT. Its translation is CSVTGEADTQYF.

This clone occurred once. V and J are TRBV30 and TRBJ2-1, with TRBD2 matching 10 bases. CDR1 GTSNPN and CDR2 SVGIG come from the germline V gene (reference sequence). The CDR3 loop spans 14 amino acids. Trimming removed 7 bases from V and 4 bases from J; junction bases left unmatched: 7. The CDR3 here is CASTGTSVYNEQFF. DNA of the CDR3: TGTGCCTCCACGGGGACTAGCGTGTACAATGAGCAGTTCTTC.

CDR3: CASSRRWGQDTQYF. The CDR3 nucleotides read TGTGCCAGCAGCCGGAGATGGGGCCAAGATACGCAGTATTTT. V is TRBV7-3 and J is TRBJ2-3; D perhaps matches TRBD1 (5 bases). Deletions cut 5 bases from V and 5 bases from J, with 14 bases between. The CDR3 is 14 amino acids. Germline CDR1 is SGHTA and CDR2 is FQGTGA.

The chain couples TRBV5-1 to TRBJ2-7; D is ambiguous. V was pared by 5 bases and J by 5 bases, with 14 bases between. The CDR3 is 13 amino acids. Germline assignment: CDR1 SGHRS and CDR2 YFSETQ. The CDR3 protein is CASRPGAEHEQYF. The DNA for the CDR3 is TGCGCCAGCAGACCCGGAGCCGAACACGAGCAGTACTTC.

J is TRBJ2-7 and V is TRBV2; D is ambiguous. Germline V gene lookup returns CDR1 SNHLY and CDR2 FYNNEI. Trimming took 6 bases from V and 1 from J, leaving 4 bases between them. This CDR3 has 11 amino acids. The CDR3 sequence: CASSRSYEQYF. The CDR3 bases are TGTGCCAGCAGCCGGTCCTACGAGCAGTACTTC.

This sequence joins TRBV7-9 and TRBJ1-1; 7 positions agree with TRBD1. The CDR3 is 16 residues long. J was trimmed by 0 bases and V by 2 bases; bases with no gene match: 6. Germline CDR1 SEHNR, CDR2 FQNEAQ (reference sequence). The CDR3, as DNA: TGTGCCAGCAGCTTAAGGGGCGGACAGGTGAACACTGAAGCTTTCTTT. Protein: CASSLRGGQVNTEAFF.

The gene calls are TRBV5-6 and TRBJ2-5; TRBD2 matches 10 bases. CDR1 is SGHDT and CDR2 is YYEEEE in the germline V gene. The CDR3 sequence is 15 residues long. V trimming: 0 bases; J trimming: 6 bases; junction bases outside the gene matches: 5. CDR3 loop: CASSLGLAGGQTQYF. CDR3 in DNA: TGTGCCAGCAGCTTGGGACTAGCGGGCGGACAGACCCAGTACTTC.

This clone was recorded once. This chain joins TRBV28 and TRBJ1-5, with TRBD1 as a possible D gene (5 bases). Germline-derived CDR1 and CDR2 are MDHEN and SYDVKM. Trimming removed 2 bases at V and 4 bases at J, with 6 bases between. The CDR3 contains 13 residues. For the CDR3, the DNA is TGTGCCAGCAGTTTACAGGGTAATCAGCCCCAGCATTTT. Translation gives CASSLQGNQPQHF.

The rearrangement uses TRBV18 and TRBJ2-1; 9 nucleotides line up with TRBD1. Trimming removed 4 bases from V and 5 bases from J; junction bases left unmatched: 6. Germline V lookup: CDR1 KGHSH, CDR2 LQKENI. There are 15 residues in the CDR3. CDR3 DNA: TGTGCCAGCTCACTAAGGGGGACAGGGAACAATGAGCAGTTCTTC. Its translation: CASSLRGTGNNEQFF.

Here the CDR3 reads CASSGTDNYGYTF. DNA for the CDR3: TGTGCCAGCTCTGGAACAGACAACTATGGCTACACCTTC. This sequence joins TRBV27 and TRBJ1-2; D is unresolved. The CDR3 is made up of 13 amino acids. The germline gives CDR1 MNHEY, CDR2 SMNVEV (reference sequence). Trimming stripped 8 bases from V and 2 bases from J, with 12 bases between.

The chain couples TRBV28 to TRBJ1-4; 8 bases are shared with TRBD1. The CDR3 length is 16 residues. With 2 bases clipped from V and 5 bases from J, the junction kept 7 bases outside the gene matches. The germline gives CDR1 MDHEN, CDR2 SYDVKM. CDR3 region: CASSLAHGQGNEKLFF. DNA for the CDR3: TGTGCCAGCAGTTTAGCCCATGGACAGGGAAATGAAAAACTGTTTTTT.

The V gene is TRBV5-1, the J gene TRBJ1-2; tentatively, D is TRBD1 (5 bases). The CDR3 is made up of 14 amino acids. Per the germline V gene, CDR1 is SGHRS and CDR2 is YFSETQ. Trimming removed 4 bases at V and 4 bases at J, with 14 bases between. CDR3 sequence: CASSALGDSYGYTF. The CDR3 coding sequence is TGCGCCAGCAGCGCCCTAGGCGACAGCTATGGCTACACCTTC.